The 31 T cell receptor beta chains below all came from one sample that was sequenced in a study of regulatory T cells in long-lasting Graves disease. Libraries of TCR beta came from iRepertoire HTBI primers plus Arm-PCR of CDR3 regions. TCRdb processed the multiplex PCR reads anew with MiXCR; each CDR3 protein has one entry. Of hundreds of thousands of distinct CDR3 sequences detected, roughly 17% appear once; the ten largest clones hold roughly a tenth. Noted time point: newly diagnosed GD, antithyroid drugs for less than 3 months. After RNA was extracted from PBMCs, the TCR library was made from it. These data were also filed under a second study, of T cells in Graves' hyperthyroidism and ophthalmopathy.

Here the sequenced sample was peripheral blood mononuclear cells (PBMCs), taken at new diagnosis, from a patient treated with antithyroid drugs. These receptors originate from a woman in her 30s with Graves disease.

This clonotype was counted only a few times. This chain's CDR3 is CASSYPVSTDTQYF. CDR3 DNA sequence: TGTGCCAGCAGTTATCCCGTTAGCACAGATACGCAGTATTTT. The chain carries TRBV7-9 and TRBJ2-3; unclear D gene. CDR1 SEHNR and CDR2 FQNEAQ come from the germline V gene (reference sequence). V was trimmed by 6 bases and J by 0 bases, leaving 10 bases between them. The CDR3 has 14 residues.

This clonotype was observed at least ten times. The chain links TRBV5-1 to TRBJ2-3; D is ambiguous. Germline V CDR1 and CDR2: SGHRS, YFSETQ. V lost 2 bases, J lost 4 bases, and 11 bases lay in between. This CDR3 has 14 amino acids. The CDR3 DNA reads TGCGCCAGCAGCTTTCAGGACCGGGCAGATACGCAGTATTTT. It encodes CASSFQDRADTQYF.

This chain connects TRBV10-3 to TRBJ2-5, with 12 bases lining up with TRBD2. The trim removed 0 bases at V and 6 bases at J, leaving 8 bases unmatched. Germline V CDR1 and CDR2: ENHRY, SYGVKD. CDR3 length: 17 amino acids. Here the CDR3 reads CAISESLAGGPLKTQYF. The CDR3 DNA follows: TGTGCCATCAGTGAGTCGCTAGCGGGAGGGCCTTTGAAGACCCAGTACTTC.

Note on this clonotype: A junction boundary mismatches the germline segment, possibly from a read error. CDR3 coding DNA: TGTGCCAGCAGTGTAGCGGAGAGCTCCTACGAGCAGTACTTC. Translated: CASSVAESSYEQYF. The rearrangement links TRBV12-3 or TRBV12-4 to TRBJ2-7; possibly TRBD2 for D (6 bases). The CDR3 contains 14 residues.

This clonotype has just a few counts. The J gene is TRBJ2-2, the V gene TRBV7-6; 8 nucleotides agree with TRBD2. Germline assignment: CDR1 SGHVS and CDR2 FNYEAQ. The CDR3 extends over 13 amino acids. The V and J ends lost 10 bases and 8 bases, in that order; junction bases with no gene match: 9. CDR3 in DNA: TGTGCCACGAAGCGGGGGAAGACTGGGGAGCTGTTTTTT. Amino acid sequence: CATKRGKTGELFF.

This clonotype was seen only a few times. CDR3 sequence reads: CASSQFPLTSGVGVRSYNEQFF. DNA of the CDR3: TGCGCCAGCAGCCAATTCCCTTTGACTAGCGGAGTGGGGGTTCGCTCCTACAATGAGCAGTTCTTC. This chain uses TRBV4-3 with TRBJ2-1; 9 bases are shared with TRBD2. J lost 0 bases, V lost 2 bases, and 20 bases had no gene match. The CDR3 spans 22 residues. From germline, CDR1 is LGHNA and CDR2 YSLEER.

The chain is built from TRBV5-1 and TRBJ1-4, with a possible D match to TRBD1 (5 bases). V lost 1 base and J lost 6, with 7 bases in between. Per germline, CDR1 SGHRS and CDR2 YFSETQ. The CDR3 loop spans 13 amino acids. CDR3 coding DNA: TGCGCCAGCAGCTTGATGGGGGATGAAAAACTGTTTTTT. This codes for CASSLMGDEKLFF.

This clonotype was seen many times. The V gene is TRBV7-2, the J gene TRBJ2-1; 10 bases align to TRBD1. This CDR3 region has 15 residues. V was clipped by 5 bases and J by 2 bases; unmatched bases: 3. CDR1 and CDR2 from the germline V gene are SGHTA and FQGNSA. CDR3 nucleotide sequence: TGTGCCAGCAGCAATGGACAGGGGGCCTACAATGAGCAGTTCTTC. This encodes CASSNGQGAYNEQFF.

The table lists this clonotype with many counts. This chain joins TRBV28 and TRBJ1-4, with 7 bases fitting TRBD1. The CDR3 sequence is 15 residues long. CDR1 and CDR2 from the germline V gene are MDHEN and SYDVKM. With 3 bases clipped from V and 5 bases from J, the junction kept 6 bases outside the gene matches. In DNA form, the CDR3 reads TGTGCCAGCAGTTTGGCGGGACAGATGAATGAAAAACTGTTTTTT. Its protein is CASSLAGQMNEKLFF.

Points on this clonotype: This may be a read error, as it is one base from a much larger clone. A read error is likely, as this CDR3 ends without the conserved phenylalanine or tryptophan. This chain links TRBV20-1 with TRBJ1-1; D is possibly TRBD1 (6 bases). CDR1 DFQATT and CDR2 SNEGSKA come from the germline V gene (reference sequence). Trimming stripped 5 bases from V and 4 bases from J, with 8 bases between. The CDR3 covers 11 residues. The CDR3 DNA is TGCAGTGCTGCGGACAGCACTGAAGCTTTCCTT. This gives the protein CSAADSTEAFL.

This clonotype was observed at least ten times. This chain links TRBV6-1 with TRBJ1-1; D is unresolved. Looked up from germline, CDR1 is MNHNS and CDR2 is SASEGT. The CDR3 has 15 amino acids. Trimming left V 2 bases short and J 5 bases short, with 15 bases between. The CDR3 sequence is CASSEYMDRRTEAFF. The CDR3 DNA sequence: TGTGCCAGCAGTGAATATATGGACCGGCGGACTGAAGCTTTCTTT.

In this sample, this clonotype turned up many times. The chain combines TRBV6-5 with TRBJ2-1, with 9 bases that match TRBD1. The CDR3 has 19 residues. The germline CDR1 and CDR2 sequences are MNHEY and SVGAGI. V gave up 2 bases and J gave up 0 bases; unmatched junction bases: 11. The CDR3 DNA reads TGTGCCAGCAGTTACGCACTCCGGGACAGGGAGGGCTCCTACAATGAGCAGTTCTTC. It yields the protein CASSYALRDREGSYNEQFF.

The chain joins TRBV10-2 to TRBJ2-2; D call uncertain. The CDR3 length is 13 residues. V lost 4 bases and J lost 7, with 10 bases in between. The germline V gene has CDR1 WSHSY and CDR2 SAAADI. CDR3 residues: CASSGEHHGELFF. DNA of the CDR3: TGCGCCAGCAGTGGAGAGCACCACGGGGAGCTGTTTTTT.

The chain has TRBV27 and TRBJ1-2; D possibly corresponds to TRBD1 (6 bases). Looked up from germline, CDR1 is MNHEY and CDR2 is SMNVEV (reference sequence). V was trimmed by 8 bases and J by 4 bases, leaving 14 bases between them. The CDR3 is 13 amino acids. CDR3 nucleotide sequence: TGTGCCAGCTCTGACCGGGACACCTATGGCTACACCTTC. Translated: CASSDRDTYGYTF.

Ten or more counts support this clonotype. This chain joins TRBV4-3 and TRBJ1-5; D possibly corresponds to TRBD1 (5 bases). Trimming took 0 bases from V and 6 from J, leaving 9 bases between them. Looked up from germline, CDR1 is LGHNA and CDR2 is YSLEER. This CDR3 has 14 amino acids. Here the CDR3 DNA reads TGCGCCAGCAGCCAAGACAGGGACGGTCAGCCCCAGCATTTT. Amino acid sequence: CASSQDRDGQPQHF.

This clonotype occurred many times. The chain joins TRBV28 to TRBJ1-1; D unresolved. The germline V gene encodes CDR1 MDHEN and CDR2 SYDVKM. The germline V and J ends were trimmed by 4 bases and 1 base, with 19 bases remaining between them. The CDR3 covers 17 residues. CDR3 DNA sequence: TGTGCCAGCAGTTGGTACCCTGGACGCAGGCCGAACACTGAAGCTTTCTTT. As protein: CASSWYPGRRPNTEAFF.

This clonotype has more than one count but fewer than ten. The chain employs TRBV18 and TRBJ2-1; D ambiguous. Per the germline V gene, CDR1 is KGHSH and CDR2 is LQKENI. Trimming pared 3 bases from V and 7 bases from J, leaving 13 bases between. The CDR3 totals 14 residues. CDR3 loop: CASSPPSGANEQFF. CDR3 nucleotides: TGTGCCAGCTCACCCCCCAGTGGAGCAAATGAGCAGTTCTTC.

Ten or more counts support this clonotype. The rearrangement uses TRBV6-1 and TRBJ1-1; a possible D gene is TRBD1 (6 bases). Germline V gives CDR1 MNHNS, CDR2 SASEGT. The CDR3 is 14 residues long. V dropped 7 bases and J dropped 5 bases, with 17 bases sitting between them. Here the CDR3 DNA reads TGTGCCAGCATATGGGGGGGGGCGCGAACTGAAGCTTTCTTT. Protein sequence: CASIWGGARTEAFF.

The sample holds many counts of this clonotype. The gene calls are TRBV6-5 and TRBJ1-2, with D possibly being TRBD1 (5 bases). V dropped 0 bases and J dropped 4 bases, with 12 bases sitting between them. The CDR3 is 15 residues long. CDR1 and CDR2 (germline): MNHEY, SVGAGI. The CDR3 sequence: CASSYSTDSPYGYTF. The CDR3 DNA is TGTGCCAGCAGTTACTCGACAGACTCTCCCTATGGCTACACCTTC.

Concerning this clonotype: No DNA is shown, since the ends of the CDR3 on it are uncertain; the CDR3 is the one TCRdb lists. The chain joins TRBV29-1 to TRBJ1-2. CDR1 and CDR2 from the germline V gene are SQVTM and ANQGSEA. The CDR3 extends over 14 residues, inclusive of both ends. The CDR3 loop is CSVVEPGLRYGCTF.

J is TRBJ2-7 and V is TRBV2, with 8 bases lining up with TRBD1. CDR1 and CDR2 from the germline V gene are SNHLY and FYNNEI. The CDR3 spans 14 residues. V gave up 4 bases and J gave up 6 bases; unmatched junction bases: 8. CDR3 sequence (DNA): TGTGCCAGCAGTGCTCGACAGGGGAAGAGCGAGCAGTACTTC. Translation gives CASSARQGKSEQYF.

This clonotype was counted between two and nine times. This chain links TRBV19 with TRBJ2-1; no clear D. Per germline, CDR1 LNHDA and CDR2 SQIVND (reference sequence). CDR3 length: 15 residues. The V gene lost 8 bases and the J gene lost 0 bases, with 14 bases spanning the gap. The CDR3 loop is CASGVWASSYNEQFF. The CDR3 DNA sequence: TGTGCCAGTGGCGTCTGGGCGAGCTCCTACAATGAGCAGTTCTTC.

The gene calls are TRBV29-1 and TRBJ2-7; 13 bases match TRBD2. CDR1 and CDR2 from the germline V gene are SQVTM and ANQGSEA. V was clipped by 7 bases and J by 3 bases; unmatched bases: 6. This CDR3 has 14 residues. The CDR3 protein is CSATGLAGFYEQYF. The DNA of the CDR3 is TGCAGCGCAACGGGACTAGCGGGATTCTACGAGCAGTACTTC.

This clonotype has at least ten counts. V gene TRBV10-3 combines with J gene TRBJ1-1; 8 nucleotides match TRBD1. J was trimmed by 6 bases and V by 8 bases; bases with no gene match: 14. The CDR3 contains 15 residues. Germline loops: CDR1 ENHRY, CDR2 SYGVKD. The CDR3 sequence: CAIRVDREKGSEAFF. CDR3 in DNA: TGTGCCATCCGAGTGGACAGGGAAAAAGGGTCTGAAGCTTTCTTT.

There are many counts of this clonotype. The CDR3 bases are TGTGCCAGCTCACTCCGGGACCCGGGGGGAGCTTTCTTT. As protein: CASSLRDPGGAFF. V gene TRBV18 combines with J gene TRBJ1-1; D is perhaps TRBD1 (5 bases). The V and J ends lost 4 bases and 10 bases respectively, with 16 bases between them. Germline V gene data show CDR1 as KGHSH and CDR2 as LQKENI. The CDR3 totals 13 residues.

This clonotype appeared a few times. This rearrangement joins TRBV20-1 to TRBJ2-3; 16 nucleotides agree with TRBD2. J was trimmed by 9 bases and V by 6 bases; bases with no gene match: 6. The CDR3 has 14 residues. Germline V gene data show CDR1 as DFQATT and CDR2 as SNEGSKA (reference sequence). The CDR3 sequence is CSAGPGLAGGTQYF. The CDR3 nucleotides read TGCAGTGCAGGACCGGGACTAGCGGGGGGGACGCAGTATTTT.

In its sample, this clonotype was seen many times. V and J are TRBV2 and TRBJ2-7; 9 bases line up with TRBD1. The CDR3 runs to 14 residues. Germline values: CDR1 SNHLY, CDR2 FYNNEI. J was trimmed by 8 bases and V by 10 bases; bases with no gene match: 15. The CDR3 region has the DNA TGTGCCAATGGACAGGGGCTAGGCGCTCGGCAGCAGTACTTC. Amino acid sequence: CANGQGLGARQQYF.

This clonotype was seen ten or more times. This sequence joins TRBV20-1 and TRBJ2-7, with D hard to call. CDR3 length: 16 residues. Trimming pared 4 bases from V and 3 bases from J, leaving 22 bases between. Germline loops: CDR1 DFQATT, CDR2 SNEGSKA (reference sequence). CDR3 nucleotides: TGCAGTGCTATCGACGTCGGATTCCCATTAGGCTACGAGCAGTACTTC. The encoded protein is CSAIDVGFPLGYEQYF.

This clonotype was seen a few times. V is TRBV29-1 and J is TRBJ2-1, with TRBD2 identical over 14 bases. The CDR3 covers 14 residues. Losses at the gene ends were 6 bases for V and 8 bases for J; bases not matched to a gene: 6. Germline values: CDR1 SQVTM, CDR2 ANQGSEA. This CDR3 is CSVSGTSGSYEQFF. DNA of the CDR3: TGCAGCGTCTCCGGGACTAGCGGGAGCTATGAGCAGTTCTTC.

The table lists this clonotype with many counts. This chain links TRBV28 with TRBJ2-2; 7 bases fit TRBD2. The CDR3 is 13 amino acids. Germline lookup yields CDR1 MDHEN and CDR2 SYDVKM. The CDR3 reads CGSGNVRTGELFF. In nucleotides, the CDR3 is TGTGGAAGCGGGAACGTCCGTACCGGGGAGCTGTTTTTT.

Worth noting for this clonotype: This may be a read error: a much more frequent sequence differs by one nucleotide. The chain recombines TRBV28 with TRBJ2-7; 10 nucleotides align to TRBD2. The V gene end was trimmed by 9 bases and the J gene end by 1 base; junction bases not matched to a gene: 9. The germline CDR1 and CDR2 sequences are MDHEN and SYDVKM. The CDR3 covers 15 residues. In DNA form, the CDR3 reads TGTGCCAGGAGTCCGGAGCGGGGGGGTTCCTACGAGCAGTACTTC. Translating it yields CARSPERGGSYEQYF.